The 8 T cell receptor beta chains presented below share a single source sample, sequenced in a study of cytomegalovirus exposure and HLA in healthy donors. This PCR relied on a set of 60 Vbeta primers and 13 Jbeta primers. Repertoires were generated with immunoSEQ multiplex PCR, while TCRdb's copy carries only in-frame clones and drops some. The table has approximately 150,000 clones, about 80% seen once. Material for sequencing was PBMCs. The receptor source for this set is a woman in her thirties or forties in good health and CMV-seronegative.

Remarks on this clone: Germline and junction disagree at one end, which may indicate a read error. The chain recombines TRBV7-9 with TRBJ2-2; D perhaps matches TRBD2 (7 bases). The CDR3 consists of 14 residues. Germline V lookup: CDR1 SEHNR, CDR2 FQNEAQ (reference sequence). The CDR3 bases are TGTGCCAGCAACTTAAGGGGGGGCACCGGGGAGCTGTTTTTT. This encodes CASNLRGGTGELFF. Drawing the rest from reference TRBV7-9 and TRBJ2-2, the complete variable domain is DTGVSQNPRHKITKRGQNVTFRCDPISEHNRLYWYRQTLGQGPEFLTYFQNEAQLEKSRLLSDRFSAERPKGSFSTLEIQRTEQGDSAMYLCASNLRGGTGELFFGEGSRLTVL.

The chain joins TRBV5-1 to TRBJ1-1; 10 bases line up with TRBD1. The V and J ends lost 4 bases and 4 bases, in that order; junction bases with no gene match: 7. Germline V CDR1 and CDR2: SGHRS, YFSETQ. The CDR3 covers 15 residues. CDR3 DNA sequence: TGCGCCAGCAGCATACTAGGACAGGGGGGCACTGAAGCTTTCTTT. Protein: CASSILGQGGTEAFF.

The chain joins TRBV5-6 to TRBJ1-2, with a weak D call TRBD1 (5 bases). V was pared by 6 bases and J by 4 bases, with 19 bases between. CDR3 length equals 15 residues. Germline V gene lookup returns CDR1 SGHDT and CDR2 YYEEEE. The CDR3 nucleotides are TGTGCCAGCACCCTTATAAGTTGGGGCATCTATGGCTACACCTTC. Protein: CASTLISWGIYGYTF. Combining the CDR3 with reference TRBV5-6 and TRBJ1-2 gives the whole variable domain DAGVTQSPTHLIKTRGQQVTLRCSPKSGHDTVSWYQQALGQGPQFIFQYYEEEERQRGNFPDRFSGHQFPNYSSELNVNALLLGDSALYLCASTLISWGIYGYTFGSGTRLTVV.

The genes are TRBV7-9 and TRBJ2-7; D not certain. Trimming cost V 5 bases and J 0 bases, with 8 bases left between them. The CDR3 is made up of 13 amino acids. Germline V CDR1 and CDR2: SEHNR, FQNEAQ (reference sequence). CDR3 coding DNA: TGTGCCAGCAGCCGTATTAGCTCCTACGAGCAGTACTTC. This encodes CASSRISSYEQYF.

This chain connects TRBV4-3 to TRBJ1-2, with D perhaps TRBD1 (6 bases). This CDR3 contains 15 residues. Trimming stripped 6 bases from V and 4 bases from J, with 18 bases between. The V gene's germline CDR1 is LGHNA and CDR2 YSLEER. The CDR3 coding sequence is TGCGCCAGCAGACTAAGTACAGGGACGAGCTATGGCTACACCTTC. It specifies CASRLSTGTSYGYTF.

The J gene is TRBJ2-7, the V gene TRBV13, with TRBD2 identical over 10 bases. V lost 0 bases and J lost 6; bases outside the gene matches: 8. The CDR3 is 16 residues long. CDR1 PRHDT and CDR2 FYEKMQ come from the germline V gene (reference sequence). The DNA for the CDR3 is TGTGCCAGCAGCTTAGGGCTAGCGGGAGATTTGGGCGAGCAGTACTTC. Encoded protein: CASSLGLAGDLGEQYF.

The V call is TRBV28, the J call TRBJ1-1; a possible D gene is TRBD1 (6 bases). Trimming cost V 7 bases and J 0 bases, with 24 bases left between them. The CDR3 covers 18 residues. Per the germline V gene, CDR1 is MDHEN and CDR2 is SYDVKM. CDR3 nucleotide sequence: TGTGCCAGCACCCCTCTATTGACAGGACGGTTCATGAACACTGAAGCTTTCTTT. Translated, it gives CASTPLLTGRFMNTEAFF.

This chain uses TRBV6-6 with TRBJ2-5, with D possibly being TRBD2 (6 bases). The DNA end is more similar to TRBJ2-7, so the J call may be wrong. The germline V gene encodes CDR1 MNHNY and CDR2 SVGAGI (reference sequence). This CDR3 comprises 15 residues. In DNA, the CDR3 is TGTGCCAGCAGTTACGGGCTAGCGTCCACCTACGAGCAGTACTTC. This translates into CASSYGLASTYEQYF.